One sample yielded the 9 T cell receptor beta chains listed below, sequenced in a study of early T cells in non-severe SARS-CoV-2 infection. MiXCR, run by TCRdb on the 5' RACE reads, gives a single entry per CDR3 protein. This table holds some 60,000 distinct CDR3 sequences, 10% to 15% found once. The sample in question was whole blood, obtained at baseline. The source of these receptors is an adult who was a healthcare worker with PCR-confirmed SARS-CoV-2 infection or an uninfected control (not recorded which).

This CDR3 is CASSPQAGTGYTF. The CDR3 DNA reads TGTGCCAGCTCCCCTCAGGCGGGAACGGGCTACACCTTC. The chain recombines TRBV5-6 with TRBJ1-2; D ambiguous. CDR1 SGHDT and CDR2 YYEEEE come from the germline V gene. The CDR3 has 13 amino acids. V dropped 7 bases and J dropped 8 bases, with 18 bases sitting between them.

The CDR3 DNA follows: TGTGCCATCCTACTGAGCGAGGTAGAGACCCAGTACTTC. This sequence encodes CAILLSEVETQYF. The V gene is TRBV7-9, the J gene TRBJ2-5; D uncertain. Between the trimmed V and J ends, which lost 10 bases and 4 bases, there was a span of 16 bases. CDR3 length: 13 amino acids. CDR1 is SEHNR and CDR2 is FQNEAQ in the germline V gene (reference sequence).

This clonotype was seen a few times. The chain carries TRBV10-3 and TRBJ2-7; TRBD1 agrees at 8 bases. The V and J ends lost 0 bases and 0 bases, in that order; junction bases with no gene match: 1. The CDR3 is made up of 15 amino acids. Germline V gene sequence: CDR1 ENHRY, CDR2 SYGVKD. The CDR3 bases are TGTGCCATCAGTGAGTCCGACAGGGGCTCCTACGAGCAGTACTTC. Residues: CAISESDRGSYEQYF.

The CDR3 region has the DNA TGTGCCAGCTCACGGGAACAGGGGGCGTCCTATAATTCACCCCTCCACTTT. Translated, it gives CASSREQGASYNSPLHF. The rearrangement uses TRBV18 and TRBJ1-6, with 9 nucleotides matching TRBD1. After removal of 4 bases from V and 1 base from J, the junction contained 5 bases not matched to a gene. The germline V gene encodes CDR1 KGHSH and CDR2 LQKENI. The CDR3 is 17 amino acids. Using reference TRBV18 and TRBJ1-6 for the parts outside the CDR3, the full variable domain is NAGVMQNPRHLVRRRGQEARLRCSPMKGHSHVYWYRQLPEEGLKFMVYLQKENIIDESGMPKERFSAEFPKEGPSILRIQQVVRGDSAAYFCASSREQGASYNSPLHFGNGTRLTVT.

This chain joins TRBV19 and TRBJ2-1, with D perhaps matching TRBD1 (6 bases). CDR3 length: 15 amino acids. Germline V gives CDR1 LNHDA, CDR2 SQIVND (reference sequence). V lost 4 bases to trimming and J lost 6 bases, with 16 bases between them. The CDR3 DNA reads TGTGCCAGTAGTACGACGCACAGGGAAGTCAATGAGCAGTTCTTC. Amino acid sequence: CASSTTHREVNEQFF.

This clonotype was seen more than once but under ten times. The gene calls are TRBV7-2 and TRBJ1-1; 9 bases align to TRBD1. The length of the CDR3 is 12 residues. Germline V gene sequence: CDR1 SGHTA, CDR2 FQGNSA. The ends lost 3 bases at V and 10 bases at J; junction bases unmatched: 3. The CDR3 region has the DNA TGTGCCAGCAGCTTGGGACAGGGTAGAGCTTTCTTT. Translated, it gives CASSLGQGRAFF.

This clonotype appeared many times. J is TRBJ2-1 and V is TRBV9, with TRBD2 identical over 10 bases. Germline lookup yields CDR1 SGDLS and CDR2 YYNGEE. Unmatched junction bases numbered 7, after V lost 3 bases and J lost 4 bases. The CDR3 length is 16 residues. CDR3 sequence: CASSGSSGGPYNEQFF. CDR3 DNA: TGTGCCAGCAGCGGGTCTAGCGGGGGCCCTTACAATGAGCAGTTCTTC.

This clonotype was seen repeatedly, ten times or more. The chain joins TRBV28 to TRBJ1-2; D gene uncertain. The CDR3 is 12 amino acids. V lost 7 bases, J lost 4 bases, and 10 bases lay in between. Germline CDR1 reads MDHEN; CDR2 reads SYDVKM. CDR3 DNA: TGTGCCAGCATCTCGGGGTTCTATGGCTACACCTTC. As protein: CASISGFYGYTF.

The chain combines TRBV19 with TRBJ2-7; TRBD1 agrees at 8 bases. The CDR3 has 14 amino acids. Germline CDR1 LNHDA, CDR2 SQIVND (reference sequence). V lost 4 bases and J lost 3; bases outside the gene matches: 5. CDR3 sequence reads: CASSTGTGLYEQYF. CDR3 DNA: TGTGCCAGTAGTACCGGGACAGGACTCTACGAGCAGTACTTC.